What follows is one T cell receptor beta chain and its context. Its antigen is still unknown. Use of 60 Vbeta and 13 Jbeta primers characterized the PCR. Generated by immunoSEQ multiplex PCR, the TCRdb table keeps only in-frame clones and is missing some. The sample includes approximately 190,000 clones, around 75% of them seen just once. The sample originates from a study of cytomegalovirus exposure and HLA in healthy donors. Study-wide results and limits: Among CMV-associated TCR beta chains, most appeared HLA-restricted in a later analysis. Presence/absence analyses took donor sequencing depth as roughly uniform.

The CDR3 spans 13 residues. Deletions cut 5 bases from V and 5 bases from J, with 11 bases between. In germline, CDR1 is SGHRS, CDR2 YFSETQ. Sequencing used PBMCs. The receptor's source is a woman aged 25 to 39 in good health and CMV-seronegative. This rearrangement joins TRBV5-1 to TRBJ2-4; D is uncertain. CDR3 loop: CASRYPGENIQYF. For the CDR3, the DNA is TGCGCCAGCAGGTATCCGGGTGAAAACATTCAGTACTTC.